This T cell receptor beta chain is drawn from a study of OX40 agonist ivuxolimab in advanced cancers. Background on the whole study: Ivuxolimab was an agonistic, fully human IgG2 monoclonal antibody directed against OX40 (CD134), a costimulatory receptor. The point of sequencing TCRbeta in the periphery was to test whether ivuxolimab changed TCR sequence diversity and drove clonal T-cell expansion. The paper covers the monotherapy dose-escalation part of the phase I ivuxolimab trial, which included N ≈ 50 patients. Prior anti-PD-1, anti-PD-L1 or anti-CTLA-4 therapy was permitted, and checkpoint inhibitors had been received by roughly two fifths of dose-escalation patients. Intravenous ivuxolimab was administered to patients every 2 weeks at six dose levels: 0.01, 0.1, 0.3, 1.5, 3 and 10 mg/kg. Of the roughly 50 dose-escalation patients, hepatocellular carcinoma was present in roughly 19, melanoma in roughly 15, renal cell carcinoma in 9 and head and neck cancer in 9. Partial responses were achieved by three dose-escalation patients, of whom one had hepatocellular carcinoma and two had cutaneous melanoma. In the dose-escalation cohort, 82.7% of patients were male, and the mean age was around 60 years, with a range of roughly 23 to 85.

For sequencing of the TCRbeta CDR3 region, genomic DNA was extracted from the sorted cells. The immunoSEQ Assay was used to sequence the TCRbeta CDR3 regions. Entries here come from immuneACCESS through TCRdb and include only in-frame sequences with V and J called. Some clones fail to appear in such tables; in the studies checked, an unresolved V gene covers under half of the shortfall, and the cause of the remainder is unknown. Recorded for this sample are about 49,000 clones; around nine tenths of them occurred a single time. The ten largest clones add up to about 52% of the sample. V and J are trimmed by 3 bases and 5 bases, and the gene matches miss 12 bases of the junction. From its cysteine to its phenylalanine, the CDR3 spans 16 amino acids. Just the 48-base CDR3 DNA is kept, in frame starting at base 1. The germline V gene (reference sequence) supplies CDR1 LNHNV and CDR2 YYDKDF. The trial excluded patients who had a history of autoimmune disease or who were on systemic immunosuppression. Peripheral blood for TCR sequencing was drawn from every dose cohort at baseline, at cycle 4 day 1 and at cycle 7 day 1. The samples were taken from a phase I, first-in-human, multicenter, open-label dose-escalation trial of ivuxolimab. Adults with locally advanced or metastatic melanoma, renal cell carcinoma, hepatocellular carcinoma or head and neck squamous cell carcinoma were enrolled in the trial. Before TCR sequencing, CD4+ and CD8+ T cells were separately sorted from peripheral blood.

Here is what the overall study found, with its caveats: At doses from 0.1 to 3.0 mg/kg, clonal expansion was seen in both CD4+ and CD8+ blood T cells between baseline and week 6. The antigen specificity of the clonally expanded peripheral T cells was not determined. In the 0.1-3.0 mg/kg groups, partial responders had among the lowest normalized peripheral clonal expansion, particularly in CD8+ T cells. After ivuxolimab, more expanded clones were found on average in CD8+ T cells than in CD4+ T cells. Low levels of normalized T-cell clonal expansion were also seen in some patients who did not respond.

As regards this clone: What antigen it recognizes has not been identified. The input lacks base qualities; no much larger clone sits a single base away.

This TCR was sampled from an adult with an advanced solid tumor such as melanoma, head and neck, liver or kidney cancer. The chain employs TRBV15 and TRBJ2-5; 7 of the junction bases match TRBD2. This sample comprised CD4+ or CD8+ T cells sorted from blood, obtained in a trial of the OX40 agonist ivuxolimab. The DNA sequence is TGTGCCACCAGCAGGGCCTGGGGGGGACCCAAGGAGACCCAGTACTTC. Its protein is CATSRAWGGPKETQYF.